These 8 T cell receptor beta chains came from one sample sequenced in a study of beta chain features in type 1 diabetes. Every bit of the isolated RNA underwent reverse transcription, so sequencing read expressed TCRB transcripts. Sequencing used immunoSEQ multiplex PCR; TCRdb keeps in-frame clones, though not all of them. Of fewer than 250,000 clones detected, over 8.5% appear once; the ten largest clones hold about 0.03%. The specimen sequenced was naive CD4+ T cells from blood. These receptors came from a woman between 18 and 29 years old in good health.

This clone was detected a few times. The chain uses TRBV6-6 and TRBJ1-2; the D is unclear. The CDR3 has 11 amino acids. The germline CDR1 and CDR2 sequences are MNHNY and SVGAGI (reference sequence). The V end was cut by 2 bases, the J end by 7 bases, with 5 bases between. For the CDR3, the DNA is TGTGCCAGCAGTTACGGCAGTGGCTACACCTTC. Translation gives CASSYGSGYTF.

This chain joins TRBV10-3 and TRBJ1-3; TRBD1 aligns across 10 bases. The CDR3 extends over 14 amino acids. CDR1 and CDR2 (germline): ENHRY, SYGVKD. The V and J ends lost 4 bases and 6 bases, in that order; junction bases with no gene match: 3. CDR3 protein: CAISGDRGENTIYF. The CDR3 DNA follows: TGTGCCATCAGTGGGGACAGGGGAGAAAACACCATATATTTT.

This clone was seen more than once but under ten times. The chain joins TRBV18 to TRBJ2-1; 10 bases align to TRBD2. The germline CDR1 and CDR2 sequences are KGHSH and LQKENI. Trimming cost V 3 bases and J 2 bases; bases outside gene matches: 7. The CDR3 is 17 amino acids. The CDR3 DNA reads as TGTGCCAGCTCACCCTTGGGACTAGCGACCACCTACAATGAGCAGTTCTTC. It is translated as CASSPLGLATTYNEQFF.

This chain links TRBV11-2 with TRBJ2-1; 14 bases agree with TRBD2. This CDR3 is built from 19 residues. The ends lost 0 bases at V and 4 bases at J; junction bases unmatched: 8. The germline CDR1 and CDR2 sequences are SGHAT and FQNNGV. CDR3 DNA: TGTGCCAGCAGCTTAGAATCGAGACTAGCGGGGGGGAGTTACAATGAGCAGTTCTTC. As protein: CASSLESRLAGGSYNEQFF.

The table lists this clone with a few counts. The CDR3 DNA follows: TGTGCCTGGACACGAGGGGGCCGTATGGCCCTCCACTTT. Amino acid sequence: CAWTRGGRMALHF. The chain recombines TRBV30 with TRBJ1-6; TRBD1 matches 7 bases. Germline V lookup: CDR1 GTSNPN, CDR2 SVGIG (reference sequence). V lost 4 bases to trimming and J lost 14 bases; unmatched junction nucleotides: 11. The CDR3 has 13 amino acids. Full variable domain (missing parts from reference TRBV30 and TRBJ1-6): SQTIHQWPATLVQPVGSPLSLECTVEGTSNPNLYWYRQAAGRGLQLLFYSVGIGQISSEVPQNLSASRPQDRQFILSSKKLLLSDSGFYLCAWTRGGRMALHFGNGTRLTVT.

J is TRBJ1-1 and V is TRBV6-6, with a tentative D call TRBD1 (6 bases). This CDR3 comprises 13 residues. Trimming took 5 bases from V and 4 from J, leaving 11 bases between them. The germline gives CDR1 MNHNY, CDR2 SVGAGI (reference sequence). As DNA, the CDR3 is TGTGCCAGCAGTACAGGGAGGGGCACTGAAGCTTTCTTT. Encoded protein: CASSTGRGTEAFF.

This clone was seen a handful of times. The rearrangement links TRBV7-2 to TRBJ1-4; maybe TRBD1 (6 bases). V was pared by 3 bases and J by 11 bases, with 10 bases between. Germline V lookup: CDR1 SGHTA, CDR2 FQGNSA. The CDR3 contains 12 residues. The CDR3 bases are TGTGCCAGCAGCTTGAACAGGGACAAACTGTTTTTT. Translation gives CASSLNRDKLFF. The full variable domain, its missing parts supplied by reference TRBV7-2 and TRBJ1-4, is GAGVSQSPSNKVTEKGKDVELRCDPISGHTALYWYRQSLGQGLEFLIYFQGNSAPDKSGLPSDRFSAERTGGSVSTLTIQRTQQEDSAVYLCASSLNRDKLFFGSGTQLSVL.

The chain has TRBV30 and TRBJ1-5; D might be TRBD1 (6 bases). Trimming left V 5 bases short and J 4 bases short, with 12 bases between. The CDR3 is 13 residues long. Germline CDR1 and CDR2: GTSNPN and SVGIG (reference sequence). The CDR3 protein is CAWADRENQPQHF. DNA of the CDR3: TGTGCCTGGGCGGACAGAGAAAATCAGCCCCAGCATTTT.